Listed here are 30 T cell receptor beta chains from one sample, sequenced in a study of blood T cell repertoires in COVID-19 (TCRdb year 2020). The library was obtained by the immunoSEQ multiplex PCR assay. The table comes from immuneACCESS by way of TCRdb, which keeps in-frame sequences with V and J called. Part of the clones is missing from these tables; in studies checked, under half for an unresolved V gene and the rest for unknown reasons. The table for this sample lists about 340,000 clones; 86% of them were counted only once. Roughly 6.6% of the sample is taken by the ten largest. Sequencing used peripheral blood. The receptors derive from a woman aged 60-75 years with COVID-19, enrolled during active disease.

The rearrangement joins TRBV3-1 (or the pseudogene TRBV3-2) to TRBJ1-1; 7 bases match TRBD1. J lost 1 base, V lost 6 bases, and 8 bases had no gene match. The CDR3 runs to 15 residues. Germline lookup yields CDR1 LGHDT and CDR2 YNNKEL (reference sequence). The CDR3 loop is CASRYTGAGNTEAFF. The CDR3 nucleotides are TGTGCCAGCAGGTATACAGGGGCCGGGAACACTGAAGCTTTCTTT.

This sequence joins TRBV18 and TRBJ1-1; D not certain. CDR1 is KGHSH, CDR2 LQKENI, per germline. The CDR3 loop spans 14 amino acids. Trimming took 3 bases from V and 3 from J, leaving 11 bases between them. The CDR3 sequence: CASSPEAQYTEAFF. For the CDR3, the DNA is TGTGCCAGCTCACCCGAGGCCCAATACACTGAAGCTTTCTTT.

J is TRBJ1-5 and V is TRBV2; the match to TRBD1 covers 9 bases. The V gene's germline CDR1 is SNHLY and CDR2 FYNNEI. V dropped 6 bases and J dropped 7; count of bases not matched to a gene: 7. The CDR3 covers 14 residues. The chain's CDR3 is CASRGGQGGQPQHF. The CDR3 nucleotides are TGTGCCAGCAGGGGGGGACAGGGTGGCCAGCCCCAGCATTTT.

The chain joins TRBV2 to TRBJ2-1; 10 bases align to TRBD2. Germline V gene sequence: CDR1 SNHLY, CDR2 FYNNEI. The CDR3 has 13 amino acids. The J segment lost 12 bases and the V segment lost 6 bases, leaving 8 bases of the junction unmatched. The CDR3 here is CASRAGGSVGQFF. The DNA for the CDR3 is TGTGCCAGCAGAGCGGGGGGGTCCGTAGGGCAGTTCTTC.

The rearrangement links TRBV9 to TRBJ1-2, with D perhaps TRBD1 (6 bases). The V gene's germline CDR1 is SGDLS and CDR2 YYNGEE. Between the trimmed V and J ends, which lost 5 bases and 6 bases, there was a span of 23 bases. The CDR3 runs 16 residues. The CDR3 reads CASSGVWGRQIDGYTF. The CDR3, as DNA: TGTGCCAGCAGTGGGGTTTGGGGGCGTCAGATTGATGGCTACACCTTC.

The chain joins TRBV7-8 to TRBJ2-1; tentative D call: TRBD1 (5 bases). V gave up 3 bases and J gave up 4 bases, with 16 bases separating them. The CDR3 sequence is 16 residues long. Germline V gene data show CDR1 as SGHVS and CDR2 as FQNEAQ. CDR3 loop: CASSLVAQGGYNEQFF. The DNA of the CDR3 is TGTGCCAGCAGCTTGGTCGCGCAGGGTGGTTACAATGAGCAGTTCTTC.

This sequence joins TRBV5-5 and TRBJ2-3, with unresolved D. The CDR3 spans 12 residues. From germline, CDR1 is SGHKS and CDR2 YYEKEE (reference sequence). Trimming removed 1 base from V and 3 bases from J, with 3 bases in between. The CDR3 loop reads CASSLPTDTQYF. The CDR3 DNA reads TGTGCCAGCAGCTTGCCTACAGATACGCAGTATTTT. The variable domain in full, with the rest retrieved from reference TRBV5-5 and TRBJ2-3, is DAGVTQSPTHLIKTRGQQVTLRCSPISGHKSVSWYQQVLGQGPQFIFQYYEKEERGRGNFPDRFSARQFPNYSSELNVNALLLGDSALYLCASSLPTDTQYFGPGTRLTVL.

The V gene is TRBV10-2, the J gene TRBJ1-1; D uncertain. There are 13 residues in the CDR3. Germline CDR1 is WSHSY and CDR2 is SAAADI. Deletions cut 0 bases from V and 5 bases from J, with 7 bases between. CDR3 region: CASSESLATEAFF. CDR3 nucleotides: TGCGCCAGCAGTGAGTCGTTGGCTACTGAAGCTTTCTTT.

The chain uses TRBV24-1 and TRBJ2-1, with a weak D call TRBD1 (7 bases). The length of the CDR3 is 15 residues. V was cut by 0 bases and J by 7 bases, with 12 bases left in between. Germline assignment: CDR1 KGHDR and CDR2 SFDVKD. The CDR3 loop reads CATSDLRAGGNEQFF. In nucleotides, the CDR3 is TGTGCCACCAGTGATTTGCGAGCAGGGGGGAATGAGCAGTTCTTC.

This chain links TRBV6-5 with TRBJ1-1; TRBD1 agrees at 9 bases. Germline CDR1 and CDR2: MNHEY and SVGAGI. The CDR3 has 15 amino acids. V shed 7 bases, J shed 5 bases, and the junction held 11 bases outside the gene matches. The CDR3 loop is CASNEQGAEKTEAFF. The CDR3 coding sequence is TGTGCCAGCAACGAACAGGGGGCGGAAAAAACTGAAGCTTTCTTT.

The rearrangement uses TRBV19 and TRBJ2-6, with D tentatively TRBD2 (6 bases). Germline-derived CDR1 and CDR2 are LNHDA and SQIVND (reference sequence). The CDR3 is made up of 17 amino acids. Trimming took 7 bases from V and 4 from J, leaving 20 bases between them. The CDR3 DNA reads TGTGCCAGTACCTCCGGGGGTAGTCTGGTGGGGGCCAACGTCCTGACTTTC. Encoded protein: CASTSGGSLVGANVLTF.

The CDR3 here is CAWSVLSPEAFF. CDR3 nucleotide sequence: TGTGCCTGGAGTGTACTGTCTCCTGAAGCTTTCTTT. The V call is TRBV30, the J call TRBJ1-1; D gene unclear. From germline, CDR1 is GTSNPN and CDR2 SVGIG (reference sequence). The CDR3 totals 12 residues. V was pared by 0 bases and J by 6 bases, with 8 bases between.

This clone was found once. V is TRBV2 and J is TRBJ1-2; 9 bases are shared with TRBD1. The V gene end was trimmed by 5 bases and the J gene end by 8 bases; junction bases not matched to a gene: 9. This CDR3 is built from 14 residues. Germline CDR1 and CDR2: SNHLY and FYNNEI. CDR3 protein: CASSPGQGILGYTF. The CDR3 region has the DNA TGTGCCAGCAGTCCGGGACAGGGAATTTTAGGCTACACCTTC.

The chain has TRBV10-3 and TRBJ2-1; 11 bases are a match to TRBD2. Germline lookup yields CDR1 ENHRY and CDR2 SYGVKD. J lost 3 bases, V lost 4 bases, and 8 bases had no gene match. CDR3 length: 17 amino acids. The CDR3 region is CAISGPPLAGDYNEQFF. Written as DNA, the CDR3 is TGTGCCATCAGTGGCCCCCCACTAGCGGGGGACTACAATGAGCAGTTCTTC.

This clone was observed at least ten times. DNA for the CDR3: TGCGCCAGCAGCCAACCCCCCGTATGGGCTAGCGGGGGAGCCAGGGAGACCCAGTACTTC. This sequence encodes CASSQPPVWASGGARETQYF. V is TRBV4-1 and J is TRBJ2-5, with 10 nucleotides matching TRBD2. J was trimmed by 5 bases and V by 2 bases; bases with no gene match: 20. The CDR3 is 20 amino acids. In germline, CDR1 is MGHRA, CDR2 YSYEKL.

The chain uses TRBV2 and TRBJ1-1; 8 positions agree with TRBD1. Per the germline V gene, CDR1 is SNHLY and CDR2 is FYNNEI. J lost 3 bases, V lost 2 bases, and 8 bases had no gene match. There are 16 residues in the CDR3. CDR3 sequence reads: CASSELAGGAYTEAFF. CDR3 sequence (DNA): TGTGCCAGCAGTGAATTGGCAGGGGGCGCGTACACTGAAGCTTTCTTT.

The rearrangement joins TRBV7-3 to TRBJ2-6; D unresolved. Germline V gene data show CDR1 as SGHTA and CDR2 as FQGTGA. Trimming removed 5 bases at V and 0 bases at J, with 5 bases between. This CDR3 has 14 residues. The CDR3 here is CASSPGSGANVLTF. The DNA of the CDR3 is TGTGCCAGCAGCCCAGGCTCTGGGGCCAACGTCCTGACTTTC.

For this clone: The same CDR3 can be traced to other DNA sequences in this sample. CDR3: CASSPTLYEQYF. In nucleotides, the CDR3 is TGTGCCAGCAGCCCGACACTCTACGAGCAGTACTTC. V gene TRBV3-1 (or the pseudogene TRBV3-2) combines with J gene TRBJ2-7, with unresolved D. The CDR3 loop spans 12 amino acids. The germline V gene has CDR1 LGHDT and CDR2 YNNKEL (reference sequence). V was cut by 4 bases and J by 3 bases, with 7 bases left in between.

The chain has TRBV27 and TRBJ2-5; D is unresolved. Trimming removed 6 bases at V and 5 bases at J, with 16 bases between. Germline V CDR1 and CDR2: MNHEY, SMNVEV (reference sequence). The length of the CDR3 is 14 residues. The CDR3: CASRSLFAEETQYF. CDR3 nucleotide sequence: TGTGCCAGCAGATCCCTGTTCGCCGAGGAGACCCAGTACTTC.

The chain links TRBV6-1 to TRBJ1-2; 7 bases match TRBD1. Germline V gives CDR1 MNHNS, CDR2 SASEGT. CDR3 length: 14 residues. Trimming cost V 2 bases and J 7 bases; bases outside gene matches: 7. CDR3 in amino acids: CASSEPGRGVGYTF. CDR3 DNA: TGTGCCAGCAGTGAACCCGGCAGGGGGGTTGGCTACACCTTC.

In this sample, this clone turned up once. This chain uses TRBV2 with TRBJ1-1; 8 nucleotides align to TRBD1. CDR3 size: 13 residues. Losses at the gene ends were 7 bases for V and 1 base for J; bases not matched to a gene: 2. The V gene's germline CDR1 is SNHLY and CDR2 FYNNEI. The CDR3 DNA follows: TGTGCCAGCACAGGGGGCCGGAACACTGAAGCTTTCTTT. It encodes CASTGGRNTEAFF.

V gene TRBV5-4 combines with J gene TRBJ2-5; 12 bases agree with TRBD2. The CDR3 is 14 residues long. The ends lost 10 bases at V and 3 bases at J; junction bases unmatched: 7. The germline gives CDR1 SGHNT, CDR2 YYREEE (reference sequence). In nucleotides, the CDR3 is TGTGCCGGCTCACTAGCGGGGGGCGAAGAGACCCAGTACTTC. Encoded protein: CAGSLAGGEETQYF.

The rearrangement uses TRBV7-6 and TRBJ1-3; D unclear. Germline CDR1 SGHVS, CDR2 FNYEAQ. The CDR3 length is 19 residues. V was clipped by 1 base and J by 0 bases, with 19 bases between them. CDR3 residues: CASSLEPGILDYSGNTIYF. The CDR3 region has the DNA TGTGCCAGCAGCTTAGAGCCGGGCATACTGGACTACTCTGGAAACACCATATATTTT.

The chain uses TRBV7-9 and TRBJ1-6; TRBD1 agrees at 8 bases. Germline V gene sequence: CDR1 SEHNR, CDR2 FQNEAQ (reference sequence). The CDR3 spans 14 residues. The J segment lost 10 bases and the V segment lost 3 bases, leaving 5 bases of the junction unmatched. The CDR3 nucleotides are TGTGCCAGCAGCTTGGACAGGGCTGACTCACCCCTCCACTTT. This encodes CASSLDRADSPLHF.

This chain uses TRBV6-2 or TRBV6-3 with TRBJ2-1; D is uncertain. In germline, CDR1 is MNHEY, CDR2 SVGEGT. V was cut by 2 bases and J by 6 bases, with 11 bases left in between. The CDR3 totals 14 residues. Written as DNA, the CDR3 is TGTGCCAGCAGTTACGACTTACCCGCCAATGAGCAGTTCTTC. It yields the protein CASSYDLPANEQFF.

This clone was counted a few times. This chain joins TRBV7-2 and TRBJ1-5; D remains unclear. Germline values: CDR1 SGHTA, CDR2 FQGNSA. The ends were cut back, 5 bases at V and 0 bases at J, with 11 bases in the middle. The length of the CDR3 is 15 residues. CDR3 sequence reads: CASSPRAGSNQPQHF. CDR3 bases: TGTGCCAGCAGCCCCCGAGCCGGTAGCAATCAGCCCCAGCATTTT.

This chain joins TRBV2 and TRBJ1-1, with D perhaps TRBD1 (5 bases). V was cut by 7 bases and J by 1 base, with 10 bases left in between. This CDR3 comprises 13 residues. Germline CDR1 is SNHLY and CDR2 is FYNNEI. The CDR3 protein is CASIFQGNTEAFF. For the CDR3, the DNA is TGTGCCAGCATTTTTCAGGGGAACACTGAAGCTTTCTTT.

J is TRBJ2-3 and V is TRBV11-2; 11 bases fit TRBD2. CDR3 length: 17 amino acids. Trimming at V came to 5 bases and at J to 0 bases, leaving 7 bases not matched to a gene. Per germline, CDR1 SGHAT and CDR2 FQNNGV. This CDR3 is CASSELAGGFSTDTQYF. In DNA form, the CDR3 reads TGTGCCAGCAGCGAGCTAGCGGGGGGCTTTAGCACAGATACGCAGTATTTT.

CDR3 sequence reads: CASTRESGDTQYF. The DNA of the CDR3 is TGTGCCAGCACTAGAGAGAGCGGAGATACGCAGTATTTT. The chain has TRBV2 and TRBJ2-3; weak D call: TRBD2 (5 bases). The CDR3 is made up of 13 amino acids. V was trimmed by 7 bases and J by 5 bases, leaving 13 bases between them. Per the germline V gene, CDR1 is SNHLY and CDR2 is FYNNEI. The full variable domain, with the rest looked up from reference TRBV2 and TRBJ2-3, is EPEVTQTPSHQVTQMGQEVILRCVPISNHLYFYWYRQILGQKVEFLVSFYNNEISEKSEIFDDQFSVERPDGSNFTLKIRSTKLEDSAMYFCASTRESGDTQYFGPGTRLTVL.

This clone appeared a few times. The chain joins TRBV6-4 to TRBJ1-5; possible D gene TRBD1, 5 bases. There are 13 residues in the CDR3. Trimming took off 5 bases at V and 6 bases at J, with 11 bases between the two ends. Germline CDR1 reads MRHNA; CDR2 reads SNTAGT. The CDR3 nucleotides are TGTGCCAGCAGTAAACAGGAAGGTCAGCCCCAGCATTTT. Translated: CASSKQEGQPQHF.